This TCR beta chain was identified in a study of blood T cell repertoires in COVID-19. Study background: Samples of COVID-19 (acute and convalescent) were obtained from the United States, Italy and Spain. Sources were T cells, B-cell-depleted T cells, or PBMCs; the material itself was cDNA or gDNA.

Per the study methods: The authors estimated nucleated cell counts from reference gene primer amplification. Assay used: immunoSEQ multiplex PCR; TCRdb lists only in-frame clones, some missing. D and trimming come from the DNA, and the V and J calls and clone size come from that table. The sample includes about 56,000 clones, under 90% of them seen just once. The germline V gene has CDR1 SGHNT and CDR2 YYREEE (reference sequence). The junction had 4 bases not matched to a gene; V was cut back by 0 bases and J by 0 bases. This CDR3 contains 17 residues. Sequencing was performed on peripheral blood. This sequence joins TRBV5-4 and TRBJ2-2; 8 bases map to TRBD2. The receptor's source is a woman over 75 with acute or convalescent COVID-19. CDR3 protein: CASSLGGGFANTGELFF. CDR3 in DNA: TGTGCCAGCAGCTTGGGCGGGGGGTTCGCGAACACCGGGGAGCTGTTTTTT.